This section outlines one TCR beta chain sequence together with its context. This entry comes from a study of blood T cell repertoires in COVID-19. Study summary: The United States, Italy and Spain were the sources of the acute and convalescent COVID-19 samples.

The study drew participants aged about 18 to 89 years from approximately 23 US areas. Participant-reported clinical history was the basis for cohort assignment. Under the authors' procedure: The authors estimated nucleated cell counts from reference gene primer amplification. The table came from immunoSEQ multiplex PCR; TCRdb's copy has only in-frame clones and leaves some out. That table furnishes V, J and clone size, whereas the DNA furnished D and trimming. Here the sample spans just over 250,000 clones, about 80% being singletons. The sequence was collected from a young man with acute COVID-19. Sequenced material: PBMCs or T cells enriched from blood (not recorded which).

This CDR3 is CASSRLAGVKDTQYF. DNA for the CDR3: TGTGCCAGCAGCAGACTAGCGGGAGTGAAAGATACGCAGTATTTT. This rearrangement joins TRBV4-2 to TRBJ2-3, with 12 bases fitting TRBD2. The CDR3 runs 15 residues. The germline CDR1 and CDR2 sequences are LGHNA and YNFKEQ. The V segment lost 5 bases and the J segment 5 bases; nucleotides outside the gene matches: 5.